This T cell receptor (beta chain) was obtained from a study of shared clonotypes between healthy human individuals. The naive CD8 fraction comprised CD45RO-negative cells positively selected for CCR7 and excluded terminally differentiated effector memory CD45RA+ cells. This clone was detected only a few times. What it recognizes is unknown. Study observations and caveats: Represented diversity (both genetic and exposure-history) was limited by the small number of donors. Naive subsets tended to show greater estimated richness than memory subsets.

Produced via immunoSEQ multiplex PCR; TCRdb's table is partial and in-frame only. The data contain a few million clones, around 93% of them singletons. This CDR3 comprises 16 residues. The germline CDR1 and CDR2 sequences are SGHKS and YYEKEE (reference sequence). V gave up 4 bases and J gave up 7 bases, with 23 bases separating them. The sequencing input was naive CD8+ T cells from PBMCs. The sequence derives from a man aged 18-30 years in good health. Some clones in this sample may be carry-over from other donors' samples. The chain uses TRBV5-5 and TRBJ1-2, with D maybe TRBD1 (6 bases). CDR3 coding DNA: TGTGCCAGCAGCCCCTCCGGTAGGACAGTTCGAGGTGGCTACACCTTC. The encoded protein is CASSPSGRTVRGGYTF. Based on the CDR3 plus reference TRBV5-5 and TRBJ1-2, the full variable domain is DAGVTQSPTHLIKTRGQQVTLRCSPISGHKSVSWYQQVLGQGPQFIFQYYEKEERGRGNFPDRFSARQFPNYSSELNVNALLLGDSALYLCASSPSGRTVRGGYTFGSGTRLTVV.